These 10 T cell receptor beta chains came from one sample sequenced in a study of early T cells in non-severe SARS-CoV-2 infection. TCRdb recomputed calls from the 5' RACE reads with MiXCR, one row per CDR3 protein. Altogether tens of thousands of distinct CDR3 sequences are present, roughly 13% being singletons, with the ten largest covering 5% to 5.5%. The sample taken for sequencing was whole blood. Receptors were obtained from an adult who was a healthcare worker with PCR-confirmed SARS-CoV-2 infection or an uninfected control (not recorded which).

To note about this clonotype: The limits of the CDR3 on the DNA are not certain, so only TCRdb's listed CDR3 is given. The CDR3 loop reads CSVVPGQAVTPGSCFF. The V call is TRBV29-1, the J call TRBJ2-2; the table names TRBD1, a call not compared with the DNA. CDR1 is SQVTM, CDR2 ANQGSEA, per germline. The CDR3 region is 16 residues in length, termini included.

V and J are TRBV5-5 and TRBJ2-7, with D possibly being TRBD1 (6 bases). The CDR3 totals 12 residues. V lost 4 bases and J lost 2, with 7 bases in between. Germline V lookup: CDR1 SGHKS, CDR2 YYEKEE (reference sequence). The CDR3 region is CASSRTAYEQYF. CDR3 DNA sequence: TGTGCCAGCAGCCGGACAGCCTACGAGCAGTACTTC.

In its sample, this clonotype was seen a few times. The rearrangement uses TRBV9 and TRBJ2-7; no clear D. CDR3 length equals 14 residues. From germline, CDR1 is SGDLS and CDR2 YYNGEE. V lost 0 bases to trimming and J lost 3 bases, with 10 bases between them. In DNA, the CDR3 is TGTGCCAGCAGCGTAGCGGAAGGAGACTACGAGCAGTACTTC. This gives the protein CASSVAEGDYEQYF.

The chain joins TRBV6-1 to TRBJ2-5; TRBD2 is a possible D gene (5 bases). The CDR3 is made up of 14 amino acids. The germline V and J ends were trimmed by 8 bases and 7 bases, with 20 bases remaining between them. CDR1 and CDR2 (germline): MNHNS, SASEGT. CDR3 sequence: CASRDPLSPGTQYF. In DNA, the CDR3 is TGTGCCAGCCGGGATCCACTTTCACCCGGGACCCAGTACTTC.

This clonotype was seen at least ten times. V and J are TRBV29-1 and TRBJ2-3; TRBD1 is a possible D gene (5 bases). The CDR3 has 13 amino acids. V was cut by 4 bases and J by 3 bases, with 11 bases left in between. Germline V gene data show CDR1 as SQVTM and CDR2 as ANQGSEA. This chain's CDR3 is CSVAVRVTDTQYF. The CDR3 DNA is TGCAGCGTTGCGGTCAGGGTAACAGATACGCAGTATTTT.

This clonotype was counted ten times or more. CDR3 sequence: CASSQDLRVRQPQHF. DNA of the CDR3: TGTGCCAGCAGCCAAGATCTAAGGGTTAGACAGCCCCAGCATTTT. This sequence joins TRBV4-2 and TRBJ1-5; no clear D. This CDR3 spans 15 amino acids. Trimming took off 0 bases at V and 7 bases at J, with 13 bases between the two ends. Germline V lookup: CDR1 LGHNA, CDR2 YNFKEQ.

In nucleotides, the CDR3 is TGCGCCAGCCTGAAAACCCAGTACTTC. Translated, it gives CASLKTQYF. The chain is built from TRBV4-3 and TRBJ2-5; D unclear. Deletions cut 8 bases from V and 8 bases from J, with 6 bases between. The germline V gene has CDR1 LGHNA and CDR2 YSLEER. The CDR3 length is 9 residues.

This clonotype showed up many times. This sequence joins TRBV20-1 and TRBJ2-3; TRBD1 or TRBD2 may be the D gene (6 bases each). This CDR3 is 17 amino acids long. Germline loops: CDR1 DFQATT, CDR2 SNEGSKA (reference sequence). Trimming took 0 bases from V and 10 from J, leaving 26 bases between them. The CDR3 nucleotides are TGCAGTGCTAGAGAGAGGGGGGCCGGGACACAACCCGTAGCGCAGTATTTT. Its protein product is CSARERGAGTQPVAQYF.

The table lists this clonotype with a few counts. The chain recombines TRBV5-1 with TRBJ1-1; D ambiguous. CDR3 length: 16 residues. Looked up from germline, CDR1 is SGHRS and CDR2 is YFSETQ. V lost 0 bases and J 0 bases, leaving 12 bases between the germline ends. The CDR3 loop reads CASSLVPPGMNTEAFF. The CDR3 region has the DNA TGCGCCAGCAGCTTGGTCCCGCCGGGAATGAACACTGAAGCTTTCTTT.

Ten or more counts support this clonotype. The CDR3 coding sequence is TGTGCCAGCAGCTCCGACAGGGTCTATGGCTACACCTTC. Translating it yields CASSSDRVYGYTF. The chain is built from TRBV7-2 and TRBJ1-2; 7 bases line up with TRBD1. The CDR3 extends over 13 amino acids. CDR1 is SGHTA and CDR2 is FQGNSA in the germline V gene. The J segment lost 4 bases and the V segment lost 4 bases, leaving 3 bases of the junction unmatched. The whole variable domain, filled in from reference TRBV7-2 and TRBJ1-2, reads GAGVSQSPSNKVTEKGKDVELRCDPISGHTALYWYRQSLGQGLEFLIYFQGNSAPDKSGLPSDRFSAERTGGSVSTLTIQRTQQEDSAVYLCASSSDRVYGYTFGSGTRLTVV.